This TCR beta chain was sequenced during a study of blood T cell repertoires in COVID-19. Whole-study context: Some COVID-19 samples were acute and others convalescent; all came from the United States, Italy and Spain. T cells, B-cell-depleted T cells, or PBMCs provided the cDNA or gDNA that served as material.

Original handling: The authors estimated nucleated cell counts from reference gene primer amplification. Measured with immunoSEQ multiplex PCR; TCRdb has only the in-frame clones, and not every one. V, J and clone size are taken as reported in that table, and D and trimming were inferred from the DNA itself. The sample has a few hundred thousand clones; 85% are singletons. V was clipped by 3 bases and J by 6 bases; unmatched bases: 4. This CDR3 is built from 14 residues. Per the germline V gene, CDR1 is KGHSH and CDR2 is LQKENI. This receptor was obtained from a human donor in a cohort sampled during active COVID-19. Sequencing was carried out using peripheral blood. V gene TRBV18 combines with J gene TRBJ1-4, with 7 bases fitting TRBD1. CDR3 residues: CASSPRQGDEKLFF. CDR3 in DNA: TGTGCCAGCTCACCGCGGCAGGGGGATGAAAAACTGTTTTTT.